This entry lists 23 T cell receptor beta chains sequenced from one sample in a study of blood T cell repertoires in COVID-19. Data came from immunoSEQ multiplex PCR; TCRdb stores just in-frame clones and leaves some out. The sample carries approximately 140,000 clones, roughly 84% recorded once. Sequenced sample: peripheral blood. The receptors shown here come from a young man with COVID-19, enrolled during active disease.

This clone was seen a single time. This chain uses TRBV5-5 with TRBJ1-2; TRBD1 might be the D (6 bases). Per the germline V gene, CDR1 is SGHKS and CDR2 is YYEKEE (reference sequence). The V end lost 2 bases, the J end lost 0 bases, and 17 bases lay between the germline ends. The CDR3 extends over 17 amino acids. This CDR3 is CASSFWNRVQANYGYTF. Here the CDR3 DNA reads TGTGCCAGCAGCTTCTGGAACAGGGTGCAAGCTAACTATGGCTACACCTTC.

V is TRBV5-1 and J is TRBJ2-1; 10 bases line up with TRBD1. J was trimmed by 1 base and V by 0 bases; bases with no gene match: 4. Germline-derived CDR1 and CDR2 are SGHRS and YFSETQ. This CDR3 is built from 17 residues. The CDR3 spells CASSLERDRGSYNEQFF. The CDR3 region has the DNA TGCGCCAGCAGCTTGGAGCGGGACAGGGGATCCTACAATGAGCAGTTCTTC.

CDR3 sequence reads: CASSLSTGVSGANVLTF. CDR3 bases: TGTGCCAGCAGCCTCTCTACAGGGGTCTCTGGGGCCAACGTCCTGACTTTC. The chain employs TRBV7-2 and TRBJ2-6, with 7 bases matching TRBD1. Germline V gene sequence: CDR1 SGHTA, CDR2 FQGNSA. Trimming removed 5 bases from V and 0 bases from J; junction bases left unmatched: 7. CDR3 size: 17 residues.

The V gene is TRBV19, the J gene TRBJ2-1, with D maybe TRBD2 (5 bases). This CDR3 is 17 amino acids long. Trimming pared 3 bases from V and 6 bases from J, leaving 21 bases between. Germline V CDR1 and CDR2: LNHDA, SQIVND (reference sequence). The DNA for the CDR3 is TGTGCCAGTAGTATTACTTTTTATCTAGGGAGAGGCAATGAGCAGTTCTTC. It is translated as CASSITFYLGRGNEQFF.

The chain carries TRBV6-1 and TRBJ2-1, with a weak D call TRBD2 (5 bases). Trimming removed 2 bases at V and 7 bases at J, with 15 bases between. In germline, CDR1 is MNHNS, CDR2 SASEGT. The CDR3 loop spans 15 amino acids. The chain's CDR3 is CASSEPPVDWNEQFF. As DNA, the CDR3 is TGTGCCAGCAGTGAACCCCCGGTGGACTGGAATGAGCAGTTCTTC.

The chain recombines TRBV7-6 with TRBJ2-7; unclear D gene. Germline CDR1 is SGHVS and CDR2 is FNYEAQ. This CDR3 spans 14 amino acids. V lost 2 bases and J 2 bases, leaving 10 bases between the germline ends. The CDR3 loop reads CASSLLESPYEQYF. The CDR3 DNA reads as TGTGCCAGCAGCTTACTGGAGTCCCCCTACGAGCAGTACTTC.

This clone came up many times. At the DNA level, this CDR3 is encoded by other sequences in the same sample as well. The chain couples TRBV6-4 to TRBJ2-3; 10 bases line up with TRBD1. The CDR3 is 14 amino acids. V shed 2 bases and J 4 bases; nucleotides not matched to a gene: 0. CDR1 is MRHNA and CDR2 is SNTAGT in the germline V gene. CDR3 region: CASSDGQGADTQYF. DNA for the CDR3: TGTGCCAGCAGTGACGGACAGGGGGCAGATACGCAGTATTTT.

The CDR3: CASSGTGGNEKLFF. In DNA, the CDR3 is TGTGCCAGCAGTGGTACAGGGGGCAATGAAAAACTGTTTTTT. The chain employs TRBV2 and TRBJ1-4, with 9 bases aligning to TRBD1. Trimming cost V 4 bases and J 5 bases; bases outside gene matches: 2. Germline lookup yields CDR1 SNHLY and CDR2 FYNNEI. The CDR3 extends over 14 amino acids.

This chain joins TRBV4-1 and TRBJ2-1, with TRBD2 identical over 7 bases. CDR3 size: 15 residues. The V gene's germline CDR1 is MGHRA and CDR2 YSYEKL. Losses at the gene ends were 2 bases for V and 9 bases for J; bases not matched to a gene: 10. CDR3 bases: TGCGCCAGCAGCCAACGGATGGGGCGGGAGCCTGAGCAGTTCTTC. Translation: CASSQRMGREPEQFF.

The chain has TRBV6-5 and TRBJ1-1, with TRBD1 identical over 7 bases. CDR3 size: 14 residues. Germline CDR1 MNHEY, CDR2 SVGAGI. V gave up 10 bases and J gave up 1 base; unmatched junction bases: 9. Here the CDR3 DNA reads TGTGCCAACAGCCCCGGGACAGCGAACACTGAAGCTTTCTTT. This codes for CANSPGTANTEAFF.

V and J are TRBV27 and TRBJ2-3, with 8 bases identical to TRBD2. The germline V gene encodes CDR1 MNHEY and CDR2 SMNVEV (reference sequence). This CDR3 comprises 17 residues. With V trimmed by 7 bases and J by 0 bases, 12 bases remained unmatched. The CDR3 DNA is TGTGCCAGCACCCTGTGGGGCGCTAGCGGGAGCACAGATACGCAGTATTTT. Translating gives CASTLWGASGSTDTQYF.

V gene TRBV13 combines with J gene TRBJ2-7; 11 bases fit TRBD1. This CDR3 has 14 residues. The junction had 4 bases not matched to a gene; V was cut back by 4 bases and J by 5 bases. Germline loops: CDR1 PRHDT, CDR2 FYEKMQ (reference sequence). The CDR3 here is CASSSGTGGNEQYF. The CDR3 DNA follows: TGTGCCAGCAGCTCGGGGACAGGGGGAAACGAGCAGTACTTC. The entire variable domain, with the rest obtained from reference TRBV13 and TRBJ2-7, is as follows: AAGVIQSPRHLIKEKRETATLKCYPIPRHDTVYWYQQGPGQDPQFLISFYEKMQSDKGSIPDRFSAQQFSDYHSELNMSSLELGDSALYFCASSSGTGGNEQYFGPGTRLTVT.

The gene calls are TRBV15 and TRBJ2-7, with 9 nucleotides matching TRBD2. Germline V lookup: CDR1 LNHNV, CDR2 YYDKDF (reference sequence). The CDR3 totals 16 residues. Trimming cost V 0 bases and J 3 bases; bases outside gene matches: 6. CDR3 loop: CATSRDWTSAFYEQYF. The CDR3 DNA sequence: TGTGCCACCAGCAGAGATTGGACTAGCGCATTCTACGAGCAGTACTTC.

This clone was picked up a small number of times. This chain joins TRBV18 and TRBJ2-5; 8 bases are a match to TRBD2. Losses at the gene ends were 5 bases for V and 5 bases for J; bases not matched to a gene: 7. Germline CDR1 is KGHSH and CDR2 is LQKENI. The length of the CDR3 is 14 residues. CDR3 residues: CASSKSGSHETQYF. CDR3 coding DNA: TGTGCCAGCTCAAAAAGCGGGAGTCATGAGACCCAGTACTTC.

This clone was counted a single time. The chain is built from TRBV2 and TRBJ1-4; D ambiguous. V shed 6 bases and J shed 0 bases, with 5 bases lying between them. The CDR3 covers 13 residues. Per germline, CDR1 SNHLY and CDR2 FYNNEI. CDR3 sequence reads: CASRRSTNEKLFF. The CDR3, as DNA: TGTGCCAGCAGGCGTTCAACTAATGAAAAACTGTTTTTT. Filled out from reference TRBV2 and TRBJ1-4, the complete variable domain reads EPEVTQTPSHQVTQMGQEVILRCVPISNHLYFYWYRQILGQKVEFLVSFYNNEISEKSEIFDDQFSVERPDGSNFTLKIRSTKLEDSAMYFCASRRSTNEKLFFGSGTQLSVL.

The chain's CDR3 is CATQKTDTQYF. The CDR3 DNA sequence: TGTGCCACACAAAAGACAGATACGCAGTATTTT. The chain carries TRBV19 and TRBJ2-3; D unclear. The CDR3 extends over 11 amino acids. V was pared by 10 bases and J by 3 bases, with 8 bases between. Germline CDR1 is LNHDA and CDR2 is SQIVND (reference sequence).

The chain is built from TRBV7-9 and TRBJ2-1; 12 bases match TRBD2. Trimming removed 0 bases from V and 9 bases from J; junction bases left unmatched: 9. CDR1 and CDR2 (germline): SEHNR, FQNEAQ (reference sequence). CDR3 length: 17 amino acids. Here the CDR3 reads CASSLAPLAGGPSEQFF. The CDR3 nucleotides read TGTGCCAGCAGCTTAGCCCCTCTAGCGGGAGGGCCGAGTGAGCAGTTCTTC.

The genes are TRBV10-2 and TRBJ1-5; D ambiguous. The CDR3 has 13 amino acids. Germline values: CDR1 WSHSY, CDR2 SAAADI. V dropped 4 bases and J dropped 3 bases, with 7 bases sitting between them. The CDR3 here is CASSVSDNQPQHF. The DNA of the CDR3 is TGCGCCAGCAGTGTGAGTGACAATCAGCCCCAGCATTTT.

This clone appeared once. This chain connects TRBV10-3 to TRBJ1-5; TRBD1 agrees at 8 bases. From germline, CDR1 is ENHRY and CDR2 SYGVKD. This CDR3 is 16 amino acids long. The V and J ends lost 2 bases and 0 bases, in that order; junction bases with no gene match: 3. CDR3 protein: CAISERQGSSNQPQHF. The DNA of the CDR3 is TGTGCCATCAGTGAGCGACAGGGGAGTAGCAATCAGCCCCAGCATTTT.

The CDR3, as DNA: TGTGCCAGCAGCTCTCCAGGGGCTAACAATGAGCAGTTCTTC. It codes for CASSSPGANNEQFF. The V call is TRBV5-4, the J call TRBJ2-1; D is possibly TRBD1 (6 bases). The V and J ends lost 3 bases and 5 bases respectively, with 12 bases between them. Germline V lookup: CDR1 SGHNT, CDR2 YYREEE (reference sequence). The CDR3 length is 14 residues.

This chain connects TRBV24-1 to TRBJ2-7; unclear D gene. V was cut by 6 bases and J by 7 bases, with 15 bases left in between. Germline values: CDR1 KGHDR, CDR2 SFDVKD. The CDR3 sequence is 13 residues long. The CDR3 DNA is TGTGCCACCAGTAAGACGGGTACGGAAGAGCAGTACTTC. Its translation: CATSKTGTEEQYF.

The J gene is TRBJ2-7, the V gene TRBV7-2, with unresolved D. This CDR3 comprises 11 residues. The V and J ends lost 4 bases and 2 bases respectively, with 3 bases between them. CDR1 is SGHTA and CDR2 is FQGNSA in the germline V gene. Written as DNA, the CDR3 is TGTGCCAGCAGCTCCACCTACGAGCAGTACTTC. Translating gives CASSSTYEQYF.

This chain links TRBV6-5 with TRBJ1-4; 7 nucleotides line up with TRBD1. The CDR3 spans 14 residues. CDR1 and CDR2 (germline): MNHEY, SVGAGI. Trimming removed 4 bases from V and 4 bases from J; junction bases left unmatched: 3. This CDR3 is CASSLGQVNEKLFF. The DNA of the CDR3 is TGTGCCAGCAGTTTAGGACAGGTTAATGAAAAACTGTTTTTT.